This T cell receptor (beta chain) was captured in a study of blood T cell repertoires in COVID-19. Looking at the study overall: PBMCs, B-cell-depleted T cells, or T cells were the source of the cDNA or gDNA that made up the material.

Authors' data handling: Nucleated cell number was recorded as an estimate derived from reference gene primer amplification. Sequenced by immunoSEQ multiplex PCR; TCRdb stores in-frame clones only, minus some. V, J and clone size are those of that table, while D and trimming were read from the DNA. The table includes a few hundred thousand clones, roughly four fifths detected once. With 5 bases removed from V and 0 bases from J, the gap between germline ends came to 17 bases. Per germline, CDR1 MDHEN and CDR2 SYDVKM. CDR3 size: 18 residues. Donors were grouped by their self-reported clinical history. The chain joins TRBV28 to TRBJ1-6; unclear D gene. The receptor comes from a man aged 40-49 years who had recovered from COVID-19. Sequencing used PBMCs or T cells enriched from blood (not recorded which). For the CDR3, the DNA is TGTGCCAGCAGTCCCATAAATAGTTTAACCTCCTATAATTCACCCCTCCACTTT. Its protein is CASSPINSLTSYNSPLHF.